These 25 T cell receptor beta chains came from one sample sequenced in a study of OX40 agonist ivuxolimab in advanced cancers. Some clones are missing from TCRdb's copy, which holds only in-frame ones; the method was immunoSEQ multiplex PCR. The table records 50,000 to 75,000 clones, roughly nine tenths of them present only once. Sequenced here: CD4+ or CD8+ T cells sorted from blood, sampled in a trial of the OX40 agonist ivuxolimab. The receptors were gathered from an adult with an advanced solid tumor such as melanoma, head and neck, liver or kidney cancer.

This clone is termed medium-sized (0.01 to 0.1%). The J gene is TRBJ2-1, the V gene TRBV4-1; 7 bases map to TRBD1. Unmatched junction bases numbered 9, after V lost 1 base and J lost 3 bases. The germline gives CDR1 MGHRA, CDR2 YSYEKL. CDR3 length equals 17 residues. The CDR3 DNA follows: TGCGCCAGCAGCCAAGTCCAGGGCAGGGGGAGCTACAATGAGCAGTTCTTC. Translating it yields CASSQVQGRGSYNEQFF.

This clone showed up just once. This chain connects TRBV5-5 to TRBJ2-1; perhaps TRBD2 as D (6 bases). The CDR3 sequence is 17 residues long. CDR1 is SGHKS and CDR2 is YYEKEE in the germline V gene (reference sequence). Trimming cost V 2 bases and J 6 bases, with 21 bases left between them. As DNA, the CDR3 is TGTGCCAGCAGCTTCTCCGGGACTGGGTCCCCCAGCAATGAGCAGTTCTTC. Protein product: CASSFSGTGSPSNEQFF.

V gene TRBV19 combines with J gene TRBJ2-2; tentatively, D is TRBD1 (6 bases). V lost 8 bases and J lost 1, with 14 bases in between. CDR3 length equals 15 residues. Looked up from germline, CDR1 is LNHDA and CDR2 is SQIVND (reference sequence). CDR3 loop: CASRREGGNTGELFF. The CDR3 nucleotides read TGTGCCAGTCGGCGAGAAGGGGGGAACACCGGGGAGCTGTTTTTT.

This sequence joins TRBV18 and TRBJ1-4, with D unresolved. This CDR3 spans 14 amino acids. Trimming left V 3 bases short and J 7 bases short, with 12 bases between. Looked up from germline, CDR1 is KGHSH and CDR2 is LQKENI. CDR3 nucleotides: TGTGCCAGCTCACCCGGAGGTGCACGTGAAAAACTGTTTTTT. Translation: CASSPGGAREKLFF.

CDR3 region: CAWKKGQNTEAFF. The CDR3 DNA is TGTGCCTGGAAGAAGGGGCAGAACACTGAAGCTTTCTTT. The rearrangement uses TRBV30 and TRBJ1-1, with D possibly TRBD1 on 5 matching bases. Germline V gene data show CDR1 as GTSNPN and CDR2 as SVGIG (reference sequence). The CDR3 consists of 13 residues. Trimming cost V 4 bases and J 1 base, with 10 bases left between them. Looking up the rest from reference TRBV30 and TRBJ1-1 gives the full variable domain: SQTIHQWPATLVQPVGSPLSLECTVEGTSNPNLYWYRQAAGRGLQLLFYSVGIGQISSEVPQNLSASRPQDRQFILSSKKLLLSDSGFYLCAWKKGQNTEAFFGQGTRLTVV.

The chain couples TRBV6-5 to TRBJ1-4; 7 bases fit TRBD1. The CDR3 runs 15 residues. Germline CDR1 is MNHEY and CDR2 is SVGAGI. The V gene end was trimmed by 6 bases and the J gene end by 3 bases; junction bases not matched to a gene: 7. As DNA, the CDR3 is TGTGCCAGCAGGGACTACAGGGGTCCTAATGAAAAACTGTTTTTT. Its translation: CASRDYRGPNEKLFF.

The V and J genes are TRBV2 and TRBJ2-4; D not certain. Trimming left V 7 bases short and J 2 bases short, with 12 bases between. CDR3 length: 14 residues. Per germline, CDR1 SNHLY and CDR2 FYNNEI. The CDR3 nucleotides read TGTGCCAGCACCCCCGCGATTACCAAAAACATTCAGTACTTC. It yields the protein CASTPAITKNIQYF.

The gene calls are TRBV25-1 and TRBJ2-1; 10 bases map to TRBD2. The CDR3 contains 16 residues. The V gene's germline CDR1 is MGHDK and CDR2 SYGVNS. Trimming took 5 bases from V and 4 from J; bases not matched to a gene: 8. The CDR3 nucleotides read TGTGCCAGCAGTTCCCGGGCTAGCGGGGGTTACAATGAGCAGTTCTTC. As protein: CASSSRASGGYNEQFF.

The chain has TRBV9 and TRBJ2-4; 7 nucleotides agree with TRBD1. The V gene's germline CDR1 is SGDLS and CDR2 YYNGEE. The CDR3 spans 16 residues. The V gene end was trimmed by 0 bases and the J gene end by 2 bases; junction bases not matched to a gene: 5. This chain's CDR3 is CASSVGGGRTKNIQYF. The CDR3 nucleotides read TGTGCCAGCAGCGTAGGAGGGGGCCGAACCAAAAACATTCAGTACTTC.

This chain links TRBV30 with TRBJ1-2; weak D call: TRBD1 (6 bases). The CDR3 extends over 14 amino acids. The ends were cut back, 4 bases at V and 5 bases at J, with 17 bases in the middle. Per germline, CDR1 GTSNPN and CDR2 SVGIG (reference sequence). DNA of the CDR3: TGTGCCTGGACAATCCAGGGTAGGGGGTATGGCTACACCTTC. Its protein product is CAWTIQGRGYGYTF.

The chain joins TRBV29-1 to TRBJ2-7; D is undetermined. V was clipped by 3 bases and J by 4 bases, with 13 bases between them. CDR1 is SQVTM, CDR2 ANQGSEA, per germline. The length of the CDR3 is 13 residues. The CDR3 DNA reads as TGCAGCGTTGAGTCCTTTCCGGGTTACGAGCAGTACTTC. Its protein product is CSVESFPGYEQYF.

The chain links TRBV5-4 to TRBJ1-2; TRBD1 might be the D (5 bases). The CDR3 runs to 15 residues. CDR1 and CDR2 (germline): SGHNT, YYREEE (reference sequence). The germline V and J ends were trimmed by 4 bases and 0 bases, with 13 bases remaining between them. The CDR3 reads CASSKGRKTNYGYTF. DNA of the CDR3: TGTGCCAGCAGCAAGGGACGCAAGACTAACTATGGCTACACCTTC.

This clone was counted a few times. V and J are TRBV7-3 and TRBJ1-1, with D possibly TRBD1 on 6 matching bases. V lost 5 bases, J lost 1 base, and 8 bases lay in between. The CDR3 length is 13 residues. The germline gives CDR1 SGHTA, CDR2 FQGTGA. CDR3 in amino acids: CASSRDTNTEAFF. CDR3 nucleotide sequence: TGTGCCAGCAGCCGGGACACGAACACTGAAGCTTTCTTT.

V usage is TRBV9 and J usage is TRBJ2-5; 11 positions agree with TRBD2. Germline CDR1 and CDR2: SGDLS and YYNGEE. Trimming at V came to 3 bases and at J to 0 bases, leaving 7 bases not matched to a gene. CDR3 length equals 17 residues. Here the CDR3 reads CASSALPSGGNQETQYF. CDR3 bases: TGTGCCAGCAGCGCCCTCCCTAGCGGGGGGAACCAAGAGACCCAGTACTTC. Drawing the rest from reference TRBV9 and TRBJ2-5, the complete variable domain is DSGVTQTPKHLITATGQRVTLRCSPRSGDLSVYWYQQSLDQGLQFLIQYYNGEERAKGNILERFSAQQFPDLHSELNLSSLELGDSALYFCASSALPSGGNQETQYFGPGTRLLVL.

Only one count was recorded for this clone. The chain employs TRBV6-5 and TRBJ1-2, with D perhaps TRBD1 (5 bases). The CDR3 totals 13 residues. The germline gives CDR1 MNHEY, CDR2 SVGAGI. Trimming shortened V by 4 bases and J by 3 bases, and 9 bases separated the two germline ends. For the CDR3, the DNA is TGTGCCAGCAGTTGGAGGGGCGACTATGGCTACACCTTC. This gives the protein CASSWRGDYGYTF.

The rearrangement links TRBV6-5 to TRBJ1-2; the D gene is possibly TRBD1 (5 bases). Trimming pared 0 bases from V and 4 bases from J, leaving 9 bases between. In germline, CDR1 is MNHEY, CDR2 SVGAGI. The CDR3 has 14 amino acids. In DNA, the CDR3 is TGTGCCAGCAGTTACTCTGACAGTAGCTATGGCTACACCTTC. Protein sequence: CASSYSDSSYGYTF.

This chain connects TRBV10-3 to TRBJ1-5, with a possible D match to TRBD1 (5 bases). V was pared by 8 bases and J by 1 base, with 27 bases between. Germline V gives CDR1 ENHRY, CDR2 SYGVKD. The CDR3 totals 19 residues. CDR3 in amino acids: CAIGKPGRGRELSNQPQHF. The CDR3 bases are TGTGCCATCGGCAAACCCGGGAGGGGACGTGAATTAAGCAATCAGCCCCAGCATTTT.

The genes are TRBV5-1 and TRBJ1-4; D may be TRBD1 (5 bases). Looked up from germline, CDR1 is SGHRS and CDR2 is YFSETQ. This CDR3 has 13 residues. The ends were cut back, 4 bases at V and 2 bases at J, with 6 bases in the middle. The DNA of the CDR3 is TGCGCCAGCAGCAGGGACACTAATGAAAAACTGTTTTTT. Translation gives CASSRDTNEKLFF. Based on the CDR3 plus reference TRBV5-1 and TRBJ1-4, the full variable domain is KAGVTQTPRYLIKTRGQQVTLSCSPISGHRSVSWYQQTPGQGLQFLFEYFSETQRNKGNFPGRFSGRQFSNSRSEMNVSTLELGDSALYLCASSRDTNEKLFFGSGTQLSVL.

This sequence joins TRBV28 and TRBJ2-7, with D uncertain. In germline, CDR1 is MDHEN, CDR2 SYDVKM. Trimming cost V 6 bases and J 6 bases, with 12 bases left between them. This CDR3 is built from 12 residues. Here the CDR3 DNA reads TGTGCCAGCAGCCCACTTATCATCGAGCAGTACTTC. Protein sequence: CASSPLIIEQYF. The complete variable domain, with remaining parts taken from reference TRBV28 and TRBJ2-7, reads DVKVTQSSRYLVKRTGEKVFLECVQDMDHENMFWYRQDPGLGLRLIYFSYDVKMKEKGDIPEGYSVSREKKERFSLILESASTNQTSMYLCASSPLIIEQYFGPGTRLTVT.

The chain couples TRBV19 to TRBJ1-6; D possibly corresponds to TRBD1 (5 bases). The CDR3 loop spans 15 amino acids. The germline V and J ends were trimmed by 6 bases and 7 bases, with 16 bases remaining between them. The germline gives CDR1 LNHDA, CDR2 SQIVND (reference sequence). Written as DNA, the CDR3 is TGTGCCAGTAGCCAGACATATGGGGGAAATTCACCCCTCCACTTT. Translation: CASSQTYGGNSPLHF.

The gene calls are TRBV7-9 and TRBJ2-7; D not resolved. Trimming left V 8 bases short and J 1 base short, with 9 bases between. CDR3 size: 12 residues. Per the germline V gene, CDR1 is SEHNR and CDR2 is FQNEAQ (reference sequence). CDR3 DNA: TGTGCCAGCGGCCGACTTTCCTACGAGCAGTACTTC. Translation: CASGRLSYEQYF.

The chain is built from TRBV19 and TRBJ1-1, with 7 bases fitting TRBD1. The germline V gene encodes CDR1 LNHDA and CDR2 SQIVND (reference sequence). The CDR3 has 17 residues. Trimming took 6 bases from V and 1 from J; bases not matched to a gene: 14. The CDR3 nucleotides read TGTGCCAGTAGCTTTAGAACTTGGGACAGAAAGAACACTGAAGCTTTCTTT. Protein sequence: CASSFRTWDRKNTEAFF.

CDR3 protein: CASSLTSGGAYEQYF. DNA for the CDR3: TGTGCCAGTAGTCTTACTAGCGGGGGGGCCTACGAGCAGTACTTC. This rearrangement joins TRBV19 to TRBJ2-7, with 13 bases matching TRBD2. The V gene end was trimmed by 5 bases and the J gene end by 2 bases; junction bases not matched to a gene: 3. CDR3 size: 15 residues. Per the germline V gene, CDR1 is LNHDA and CDR2 is SQIVND (reference sequence).

This chain links TRBV7-2 with TRBJ2-5, with 8 bases identical to TRBD1. The DNA matches TRBJ2-7 better at its end, which makes the J call doubtful. This CDR3 spans 15 amino acids. Per the germline V gene, CDR1 is SGHTA and CDR2 is FQGNSA. CDR3 in amino acids: CASSRQTGETYEQYF. The DNA of the CDR3 is TGTGCCAGCAGCAGACAGACAGGGGAGACCTACGAGCAGTACTTC.

This clone was seen a few times. The V gene is TRBV5-1, the J gene TRBJ2-6, with 10 nucleotides matching TRBD2. Looked up from germline, CDR1 is SGHRS and CDR2 is YFSETQ. Trimming cost V 4 bases and J 0 bases; bases outside gene matches: 4. This CDR3 spans 17 amino acids. CDR3 DNA sequence: TGCGCCAGCAGCGTTAGCGGGGGGTCCTCTGGGGCCAACGTCCTGACTTTC. Translating gives CASSVSGGSSGANVLTF.